This passage covers 27 T cell receptor beta chains from one sample sequenced in a study of cytomegalovirus exposure and HLA in healthy donors. PCR was performed using 60 Vbeta and 13 Jbeta primers. Sequencing was performed with immunoSEQ multiplex PCR; in TCRdb, only in-frame clones are kept and a portion is missing. Of about 140,000 clones listed, 75% to 85% are singletons. The sequenced material came from PBMCs. The receptor source for this set is a woman in her late teens or twenties in good health and CMV-seropositive.

This chain links TRBV2 with TRBJ1-1; TRBD1 matches 9 bases. J lost 2 bases, V lost 6 bases, and 4 bases had no gene match. This CDR3 has 14 residues. Per germline, CDR1 SNHLY and CDR2 FYNNEI. This chain's CDR3 is CASRRQGVNTEAFF. The CDR3 bases are TGTGCCAGCAGAAGACAGGGGGTTAACACTGAAGCTTTCTTT.

A single count supports this clone. The chain has TRBV30 and TRBJ1-1, with D hard to call. Germline-derived CDR1 and CDR2 are GTSNPN and SVGIG (reference sequence). The CDR3 has 12 amino acids. Trimming took 2 bases from V and 2 from J, leaving 6 bases between them. The CDR3 DNA follows: TGTGCCTGGAGTCCAGGAAACACTGAAGCTTTCTTT. Translation gives CAWSPGNTEAFF.

Only a few counts were recorded for this clone. The rearrangement links TRBV5-1 to TRBJ1-1; D gene unclear. V dropped 0 bases and J dropped 11 bases, with 11 bases sitting between them. CDR3 length equals 12 residues. Germline V lookup: CDR1 SGHRS, CDR2 YFSETQ. In DNA form, the CDR3 reads TGCGCCAGCAGCTTGGGGACTACGGAGGCTTTCTTT. It codes for CASSLGTTEAFF.

This chain connects TRBV6-6 to TRBJ2-7, with 7 positions matching TRBD1. The CDR3 contains 13 residues. Unmatched junction bases numbered 4, after V lost 2 bases and J lost 6 bases. CDR1 is MNHNY and CDR2 is SVGAGI in the germline V gene (reference sequence). The CDR3 DNA sequence: TGTGCCAGCAGTTACGCCAGGGGGACCGAGCAGTACTTC. This sequence encodes CASSYARGTEQYF.

This clone was detected only a few times. The chain joins TRBV5-4 to TRBJ2-2, with D perhaps matching TRBD2 (7 bases). CDR1 is SGHNT, CDR2 YYREEE, per germline (reference sequence). The CDR3 loop spans 13 amino acids. Trimming shortened V by 6 bases and J by 9 bases, and 15 bases separated the two germline ends. Written as DNA, the CDR3 is TGTGCCAGCAATACGGGCGGGGGCCGGGAGCTGTTTTTT. Translation: CASNTGGGRELFF.

This chain joins TRBV10-3 and TRBJ2-7, with a weak D call TRBD1 (6 bases). V gave up 6 bases and J gave up 1 base, with 13 bases separating them. The CDR3 totals 14 residues. CDR1 ENHRY and CDR2 SYGVKD come from the germline V gene. The DNA for the CDR3 is TGTGCCATCAGCCTCGGGACAACGTCCTACGAGCAGTACTTC. This sequence encodes CAISLGTTSYEQYF.

This rearrangement joins TRBV7-9 to TRBJ1-1; no reliable D call. Germline V gives CDR1 SEHNR, CDR2 FQNEAQ (reference sequence). The CDR3 totals 14 residues. V was pared by 5 bases and J by 4 bases, with 14 bases between. The CDR3 loop is CASSPPAVSTEAFF. Written as DNA, the CDR3 is TGTGCCAGCAGCCCCCCGGCGGTCTCCACTGAAGCTTTCTTT. The full variable domain, in which reference TRBV7-9 and TRBJ1-1 provide the parts outside the CDR3, is DTGVSQNPRHKITKRGQNVTFRCDPISEHNRLYWYRQTLGQGPEFLTYFQNEAQLEKSRLLSDRFSAERPKGSFSTLEIQRTEQGDSAMYLCASSPPAVSTEAFFGQGTRLTVV.

This chain uses TRBV6-5 with TRBJ2-7, with D possibly being TRBD1 (5 bases). Germline lookup yields CDR1 MNHEY and CDR2 SVGAGI. The CDR3 extends over 13 amino acids. Trimming pared 5 bases from V and 3 bases from J, leaving 11 bases between. The CDR3 DNA is TGTGCCAGCAGTCGGACACTAAGCTACGAGCAGTACTTC. This sequence encodes CASSRTLSYEQYF.

The V and J genes are TRBV15 and TRBJ2-5; 7 nucleotides agree with TRBD1. From germline, CDR1 is LNHNV and CDR2 YYDKDF (reference sequence). The CDR3 has 16 residues. Germline trimming cut 1 base from V and 4 bases from J; bases unmatched to any gene: 9. In DNA, the CDR3 is TGTGCCACCAGCAGAGTGGGTACAGGGGAGAGAGAGACCCAGTACTTC. Encoded protein: CATSRVGTGERETQYF.

This chain links TRBV7-9 with TRBJ2-1; D may be TRBD1 (5 bases). This CDR3 is built from 15 residues. From germline, CDR1 is SEHNR and CDR2 FQNEAQ (reference sequence). Trimming took 8 bases from V and 5 from J, leaving 19 bases between them. The CDR3 here is CASHRMKTADNEQFF. CDR3 DNA sequence: TGTGCCAGCCACAGGATGAAGACCGCCGACAATGAGCAGTTCTTC.

V and J are TRBV4-1 and TRBJ1-3; the D is unclear. Germline CDR1 reads MGHRA; CDR2 reads YSYEKL. This CDR3 comprises 13 residues. V lost 1 base to trimming and J lost 4 bases, with 5 bases between them. The CDR3 loop is CASSQVVGNTIYF. In nucleotides, the CDR3 is TGCGCCAGCAGCCAAGTAGTAGGAAACACCATATATTTT.

The chain combines TRBV7-2 with TRBJ1-5; D might be TRBD1 (6 bases). The CDR3 extends over 15 amino acids. Trimming pared 5 bases from V and 2 bases from J, leaving 13 bases between. Looked up from germline, CDR1 is SGHTA and CDR2 is FQGNSA. DNA for the CDR3: TGTGCCAGCAGCCCCTGGTCAGGGGGCAATCAGCCCCAGCATTTT. Translation gives CASSPWSGGNQPQHF.

The chain links TRBV14 to TRBJ2-6; 9 nucleotides agree with TRBD1. There are 17 residues in the CDR3. The ends lost 2 bases at V and 2 bases at J; junction bases unmatched: 4. Germline lookup yields CDR1 SGHDN and CDR2 FVKESK. DNA for the CDR3: TGTGCCAGCAGCCAACTACAGGGGGCTACTGGGGCCAACGTCCTGACTTTC. It codes for CASSQLQGATGANVLTF.

The CDR3 here is CASSRQGIYNSPLHF. Written as DNA, the CDR3 is TGTGCCAGCTCACGACAGGGTATCTATAATTCACCCCTCCACTTT. The J gene is TRBJ1-6, the V gene TRBV18; 7 bases align to TRBD1. Per the germline V gene, CDR1 is KGHSH and CDR2 is LQKENI. The junction had 3 bases not matched to a gene; V was cut back by 4 bases and J by 3 bases. The CDR3 contains 15 residues.

This clone appeared a few times. V gene TRBV27 combines with J gene TRBJ2-7, with D perhaps matching TRBD1 (5 bases). The V end lost 2 bases, the J end lost 6 bases, and 17 bases lay between the germline ends. The CDR3 runs to 15 residues. From germline, CDR1 is MNHEY and CDR2 SMNVEV (reference sequence). CDR3 nucleotide sequence: TGTGCCAGCAGTTTAAGGGGCCGATTGCTCGGCGAGCAGTACTTC. Translation: CASSLRGRLLGEQYF.

V is TRBV5-1 and J is TRBJ1-1; TRBD1 aligns across 7 bases. The germline V gene encodes CDR1 SGHRS and CDR2 YFSETQ. V lost 4 bases and J lost 1; bases outside the gene matches: 10. The CDR3 loop spans 16 amino acids. CDR3 sequence: CASSSQNRGSNTEAFF. The CDR3 DNA reads TGCGCCAGCAGCAGTCAGAACAGGGGATCGAACACTGAAGCTTTCTTT.

V is TRBV27 and J is TRBJ1-6, with D possibly matching TRBD1 (5 bases). The ends were cut back, 4 bases at V and 10 bases at J, with 14 bases in the middle. The CDR3 runs 14 residues. Per the germline V gene, CDR1 is MNHEY and CDR2 is SMNVEV (reference sequence). In DNA, the CDR3 is TGTGCCAGCAGTTGGAGCCAGGGCAGGTCACCCCTCCACTTT. Translation: CASSWSQGRSPLHF.

The chain is built from TRBV5-1 and TRBJ2-3, with 9 bases lining up with TRBD2. Trimming removed 5 bases from V and 5 bases from J; junction bases left unmatched: 12. This CDR3 comprises 16 residues. Germline-derived CDR1 and CDR2 are SGHRS and YFSETQ. DNA of the CDR3: TGCGCCAGCAGTTCGATAGCGGGGGCCAACGGAGATACGCAGTATTTT. Protein sequence: CASSSIAGANGDTQYF.

The sample holds a few counts of this clone. V is TRBV5-1 and J is TRBJ2-5; TRBD1 aligns across 7 bases. Per germline, CDR1 SGHRS and CDR2 YFSETQ. J was trimmed by 2 bases and V by 1 base; bases with no gene match: 2. The CDR3 has 14 residues. The CDR3 DNA is TGCGCCAGCAGCTTGAGGGGGCTGCAAGAGACCCAGTACTTC. Translated: CASSLRGLQETQYF.

A single count supports this clone. The CDR3 nucleotides are TGTGCCAGCAGCTTTCGACAGGTGATTAGCACAGATACGCAGTATTTT. Translated, it gives CASSFRQVISTDTQYF. The chain recombines TRBV5-4 with TRBJ2-3; D is perhaps TRBD1 (6 bases). Germline-derived CDR1 and CDR2 are SGHNT and YYREEE (reference sequence). Trimming left V 2 bases short and J 0 bases short, with 13 bases between. This CDR3 is 16 amino acids long.

This clone occurred once. This sequence joins TRBV6-1 and TRBJ2-6; D call uncertain. Germline V gene sequence: CDR1 MNHNS, CDR2 SASEGT. The length of the CDR3 is 15 residues. V was trimmed by 3 bases and J by 0 bases, leaving 6 bases between them. The CDR3 protein is CASSDRGSGANVLTF. The CDR3 region has the DNA TGTGCCAGCAGTGACCGCGGCTCTGGGGCCAACGTCCTGACTTTC.

This clone occurred a few times. This chain joins TRBV5-8 and TRBJ1-5; TRBD1 matches 7 bases. V lost 2 bases to trimming and J lost 6 bases; unmatched junction nucleotides: 8. This CDR3 has 15 residues. The germline V gene encodes CDR1 SGHTS and CDR2 YDEGEE. The CDR3 here is CASSFGQGVVQPQHF. Here the CDR3 DNA reads TGTGCCAGCAGCTTTGGGCAGGGGGTAGTTCAGCCCCAGCATTTT.

The chain recombines TRBV6-4 with TRBJ2-3; 11 bases are shared with TRBD1. J lost 6 bases, V lost 5 bases, and 1 base had no gene match. The CDR3 runs to 13 residues. CDR1 and CDR2 (germline): MRHNA, SNTAGT. CDR3 amino acids: CASSWTGGDTQYF. CDR3 bases: TGTGCCAGCAGTTGGACAGGGGGCGATACGCAGTATTTT.

This chain links TRBV7-6 with TRBJ2-2, with D possibly TRBD1 on 6 matching bases. The germline V and J ends were trimmed by 6 bases and 4 bases, with 12 bases remaining between them. This CDR3 is built from 14 residues. The V gene's germline CDR1 is SGHVS and CDR2 FNYEAQ. The CDR3 DNA sequence: TGTGCCAGCAGGGGGGCCCAAGGCACCGGGGAGCTGTTTTTT. Its protein product is CASRGAQGTGELFF.

V and J are TRBV7-2 and TRBJ2-7; 8 bases match TRBD1. V trimming: 5 bases; J trimming: 5 bases; junction bases outside the gene matches: 5. The germline CDR1 and CDR2 sequences are SGHTA and FQGNSA. The CDR3 consists of 13 residues. The CDR3 region is CASSADRGHEQYF. The CDR3 DNA sequence: TGTGCCAGCAGCGCCGACAGGGGCCACGAGCAGTACTTC. The variable domain in full, completed from reference TRBV7-2 and TRBJ2-7, reads GAGVSQSPSNKVTEKGKDVELRCDPISGHTALYWYRQSLGQGLEFLIYFQGNSAPDKSGLPSDRFSAERTGGSVSTLTIQRTQQEDSAVYLCASSADRGHEQYFGPGTRLTVT.

The chain carries TRBV10-1 and TRBJ2-3; TRBD2 aligns across 9 bases. Germline CDR1 reads WNHNN; CDR2 reads SYGVQD (reference sequence). J lost 8 bases, V lost 0 bases, and 0 bases had no gene match. The CDR3 length is 13 residues. Written as DNA, the CDR3 is TGCGCCAGCAGTGAGTCGACTAGCGGTACGCAGTATTTT. It encodes CASSESTSGTQYF.

A note on this clone: One base away lies a much larger clone, so this may be a sequencing read error. The chain carries TRBV7-8 and TRBJ1-1, with D tentatively TRBD1 (5 bases). Trimming removed 2 bases from V and 7 bases from J, with 8 bases in between. Germline-derived CDR1 and CDR2 are SGHVS and FQNEAQ. The length of the CDR3 is 12 residues. This CDR3 reads CASSLRGNEAFF. The CDR3 DNA sequence: TGTGCCAGCAGCTTACGGGGGAATGAAGCTTTCTTT.